The 3 T cell receptor beta chains below all came from one sample that was sequenced in a study of blood T cell repertoires in COVID-19. Sequencing used immunoSEQ multiplex PCR; TCRdb keeps in-frame clones, though not all of them. The sample lists 200,000 to 300,000 clones, around 88% seen once, with more than 3.5% in the top ten. Material for sequencing was PBMCs or T cells enriched from blood (not recorded which). The receptors were sampled from a woman in her twenties or thirties who had recovered from COVID-19.

The chain combines TRBV5-1 with TRBJ1-2; the D gene is possibly TRBD1 (5 bases). There are 14 residues in the CDR3. CDR1 is SGHRS and CDR2 is YFSETQ in the germline V gene. Trimming removed 0 bases from V and 2 bases from J, with 8 bases in between. This chain's CDR3 is CASSLGGTNYGYTF. CDR3 DNA: TGCGCCAGCAGCTTGGGGGGCACAAACTATGGCTACACCTTC. Combining the CDR3 with reference TRBV5-1 and TRBJ1-2 gives the whole variable domain KAGVTQTPRYLIKTRGQQVTLSCSPISGHRSVSWYQQTPGQGLQFLFEYFSETQRNKGNFPGRFSGRQFSNSRSEMNVSTLELGDSALYLCASSLGGTNYGYTFGSGTRLTVV.

This chain connects TRBV3-1 (or the pseudogene TRBV3-2) to TRBJ1-5; D ambiguous. Trimming took off 2 bases at V and 4 bases at J, with 9 bases between the two ends. Germline V gene lookup returns CDR1 LGHDT and CDR2 YNNKEL (reference sequence). The CDR3 runs to 14 residues. The CDR3 region has the DNA TGTGCCAGCAGCCAATTGCACGGTAATCAGCCCCAGCATTTT. Protein: CASSQLHGNQPQHF.

This chain connects TRBV7-8 to TRBJ2-3; TRBD2 matches at 11 bases. Trimming cost V 0 bases and J 0 bases; bases outside gene matches: 8. The CDR3 is 19 residues long. Germline-derived CDR1 and CDR2 are SGHVS and FQNEAQ. The DNA for the CDR3 is TGTGCCAGCAGCTTAGCGGCTCTGACTAGCGGGGCTAGCACAGATACGCAGTATTTT. Its translation is CASSLAALTSGASTDTQYF.